This T cell receptor (beta chain) was found in a study of CD8+ T cells in alopecia areata. The sequencing template was cDNA reverse transcribed from extracted RNA. The data were produced by immunoSEQ multiplex PCR, yet TCRdb's version contains in-frame clones alone and is incomplete. The sample has over 200,000 clones, around three fifths seen once. The germline gives CDR1 MNHEY, CDR2 SVGAGI. Trimming removed 6 bases at V and 5 bases at J, with 17 bases between. The CDR3 spans 14 residues. Treatment reported: oral pan-JAK inhibitor, 5-10 mg twice daily. Sequenced here: CD4+ T cells sorted from blood, sampled at week 4, from a patient treated with tofacitinib. The receptor was derived from a human donor with alopecia areata. This chain joins TRBV6-5 and TRBJ2-7; D is unresolved. The CDR3 nucleotides read TGTGCCAGCAGCCCTAGGCGTTATAGTAACGAGCAGTACTTC. Amino acids: CASSPRRYSNEQYF.